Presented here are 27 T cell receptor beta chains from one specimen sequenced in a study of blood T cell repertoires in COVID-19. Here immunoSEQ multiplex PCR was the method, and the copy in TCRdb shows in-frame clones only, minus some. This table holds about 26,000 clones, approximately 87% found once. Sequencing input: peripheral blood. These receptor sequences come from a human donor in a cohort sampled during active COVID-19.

The CDR3, as DNA: TGTGCCAGCAGCCAAAGCCAGGGACTAGCGGGAGCCACCCCCTACAATGAGCAGTTCTTC. Translating it yields CASSQSQGLAGATPYNEQFF. V and J are TRBV14 and TRBJ2-1, with TRBD2 matching 14 bases. Germline V CDR1 and CDR2: SGHDN, FVKESK. The CDR3 covers 20 residues. J lost 2 bases, V lost 2 bases, and 11 bases had no gene match.

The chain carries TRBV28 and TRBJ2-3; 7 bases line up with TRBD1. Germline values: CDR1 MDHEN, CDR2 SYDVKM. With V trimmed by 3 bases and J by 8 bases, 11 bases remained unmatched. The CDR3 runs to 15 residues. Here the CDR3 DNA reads TGTGCCAGCAGTTTGGACACTACAGGGGTGGGTACGCAGTATTTT. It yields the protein CASSLDTTGVGTQYF.

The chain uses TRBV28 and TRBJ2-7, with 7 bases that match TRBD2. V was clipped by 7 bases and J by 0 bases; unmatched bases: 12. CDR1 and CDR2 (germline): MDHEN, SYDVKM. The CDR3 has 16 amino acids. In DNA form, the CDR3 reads TGTGCCAGCACTGACTTTGGCGGGACTACCTCCTACGAGCAGTACTTC. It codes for CASTDFGGTTSYEQYF.

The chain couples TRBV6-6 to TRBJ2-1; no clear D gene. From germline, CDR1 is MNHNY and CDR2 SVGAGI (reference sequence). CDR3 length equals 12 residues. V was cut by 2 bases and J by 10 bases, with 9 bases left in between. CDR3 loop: CASSYKRGEQFF. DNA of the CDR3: TGTGCCAGCAGTTACAAGCGTGGGGAGCAGTTCTTC.

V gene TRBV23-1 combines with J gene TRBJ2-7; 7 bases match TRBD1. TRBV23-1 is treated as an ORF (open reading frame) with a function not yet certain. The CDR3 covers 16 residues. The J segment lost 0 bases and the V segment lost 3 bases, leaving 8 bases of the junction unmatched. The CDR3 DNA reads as TGCGCCAGCAGTCATCGGACAGGCGTTAGCTCCTACGAGCAGTACTTC. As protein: CASSHRTGVSSYEQYF.

As DNA, the CDR3 is TGTGCCAGCAGCCCAACTCAGGGGACCGTGGAGACCCAGTACTTC. Protein sequence: CASSPTQGTVETQYF. This chain connects TRBV7-9 to TRBJ2-5; a weak D match, TRBD1 (6 bases). V gave up 5 bases and J gave up 5 bases, with 18 bases separating them. Germline V gene sequence: CDR1 SEHNR, CDR2 FQNEAQ (reference sequence). The CDR3 sequence is 15 residues long.

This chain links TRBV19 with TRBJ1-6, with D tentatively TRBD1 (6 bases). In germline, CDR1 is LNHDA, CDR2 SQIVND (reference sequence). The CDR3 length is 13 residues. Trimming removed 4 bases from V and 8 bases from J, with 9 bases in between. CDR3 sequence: CASSRDTDSPLHF. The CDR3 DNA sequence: TGTGCCAGTAGTAGGGACACGGATTCACCCCTCCACTTT. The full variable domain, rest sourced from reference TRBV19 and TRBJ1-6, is DGGITQSPKYLFRKEGQNVTLSCEQNLNHDAMYWYRQDPGQGLRLIYYSQIVNDFQKGDIAEGYSVSREKKESFPLTVTSAQKNPTAFYLCASSRDTDSPLHFGNGTRLTVT.

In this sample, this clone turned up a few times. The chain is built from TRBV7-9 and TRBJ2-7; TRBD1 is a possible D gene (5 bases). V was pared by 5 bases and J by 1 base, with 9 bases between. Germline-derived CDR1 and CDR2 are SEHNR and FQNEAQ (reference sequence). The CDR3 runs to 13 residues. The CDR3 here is CASSPGISYEQYF. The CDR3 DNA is TGTGCCAGCAGCCCAGGGATTTCCTACGAGCAGTACTTC.

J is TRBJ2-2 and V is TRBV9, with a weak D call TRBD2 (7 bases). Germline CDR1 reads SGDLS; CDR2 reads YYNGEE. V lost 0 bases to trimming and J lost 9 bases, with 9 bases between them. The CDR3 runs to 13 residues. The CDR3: CASSVGGGRELFF. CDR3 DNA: TGTGCCAGCAGCGTAGGGGGGGGCCGGGAGCTGTTTTTT.

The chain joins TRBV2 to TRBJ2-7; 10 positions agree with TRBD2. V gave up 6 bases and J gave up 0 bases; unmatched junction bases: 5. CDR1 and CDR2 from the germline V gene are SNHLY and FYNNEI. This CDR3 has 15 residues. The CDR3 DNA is TGTGCCAGCAGGCGAAGCGGGGGGGCCTCCTACGAGCAGTACTTC. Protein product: CASRRSGGASYEQYF. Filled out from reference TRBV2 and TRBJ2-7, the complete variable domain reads EPEVTQTPSHQVTQMGQEVILRCVPISNHLYFYWYRQILGQKVEFLVSFYNNEISEKSEIFDDQFSVERPDGSNFTLKIRSTKLEDSAMYFCASRRSGGASYEQYFGPGTRLTVT.

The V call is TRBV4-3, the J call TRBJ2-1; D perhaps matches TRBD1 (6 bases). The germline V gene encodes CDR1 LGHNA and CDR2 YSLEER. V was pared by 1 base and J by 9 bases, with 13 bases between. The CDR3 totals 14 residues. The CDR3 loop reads CASSQGSGDGEQFF. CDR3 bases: TGCGCCAGCAGCCAAGGTTCAGGGGATGGTGAGCAGTTCTTC.

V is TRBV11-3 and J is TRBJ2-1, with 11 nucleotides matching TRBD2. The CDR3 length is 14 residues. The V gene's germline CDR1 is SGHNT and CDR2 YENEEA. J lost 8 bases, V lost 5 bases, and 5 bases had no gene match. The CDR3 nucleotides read TGTGCCAGCAGCAGTAGCGGGGGGGCCCATGAGCAGTTCTTC. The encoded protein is CASSSSGGAHEQFF.

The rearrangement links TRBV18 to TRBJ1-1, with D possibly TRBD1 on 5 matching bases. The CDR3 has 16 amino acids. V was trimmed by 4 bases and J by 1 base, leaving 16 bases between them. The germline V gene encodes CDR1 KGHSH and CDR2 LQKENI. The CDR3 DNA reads TGTGCCAGCTCACTCGGCGGGGGAGTGGGGAACACTGAAGCTTTCTTT. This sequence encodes CASSLGGGVGNTEAFF. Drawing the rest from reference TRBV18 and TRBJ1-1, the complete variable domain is NAGVMQNPRHLVRRRGQEARLRCSPMKGHSHVYWYRQLPEEGLKFMVYLQKENIIDESGMPKERFSAEFPKEGPSILRIQQVVRGDSAAYFCASSLGGGVGNTEAFFGQGTRLTVV.

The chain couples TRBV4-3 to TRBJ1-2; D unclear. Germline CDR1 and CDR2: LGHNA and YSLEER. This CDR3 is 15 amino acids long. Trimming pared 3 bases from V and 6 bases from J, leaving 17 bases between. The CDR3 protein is CASSQEVGEWDGYTF. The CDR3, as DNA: TGCGCCAGCAGCCAGGAGGTTGGGGAGTGGGATGGCTACACCTTC.

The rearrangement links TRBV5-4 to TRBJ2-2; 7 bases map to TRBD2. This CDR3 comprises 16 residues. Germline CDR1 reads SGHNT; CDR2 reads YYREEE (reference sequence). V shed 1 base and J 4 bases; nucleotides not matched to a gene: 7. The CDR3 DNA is TGTGCCAGCAGCTTGCCAGTAGCGGGCCGCACCGGGGAGCTGTTTTTT. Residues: CASSLPVAGRTGELFF.

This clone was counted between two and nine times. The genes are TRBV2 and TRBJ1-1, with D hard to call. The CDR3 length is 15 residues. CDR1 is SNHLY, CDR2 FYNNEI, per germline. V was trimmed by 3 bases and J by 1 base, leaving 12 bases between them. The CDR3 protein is CASSETEAGNTEAFF. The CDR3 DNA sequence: TGTGCCAGCAGTGAGACTGAGGCGGGGAACACTGAAGCTTTCTTT.

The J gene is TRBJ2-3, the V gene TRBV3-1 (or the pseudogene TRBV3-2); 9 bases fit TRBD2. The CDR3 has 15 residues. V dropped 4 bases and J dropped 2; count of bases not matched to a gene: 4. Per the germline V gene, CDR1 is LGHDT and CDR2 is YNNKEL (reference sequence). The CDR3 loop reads CASSRSGGITDTQYF. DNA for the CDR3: TGTGCCAGCAGCCGTAGCGGGGGAATCACAGATACGCAGTATTTT.

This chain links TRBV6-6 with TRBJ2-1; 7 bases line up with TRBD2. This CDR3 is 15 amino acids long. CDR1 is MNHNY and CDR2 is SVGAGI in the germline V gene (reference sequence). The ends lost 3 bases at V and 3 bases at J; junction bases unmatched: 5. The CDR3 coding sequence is TGTGCCAGCAGTTATACACGGGGGGTCTACAATGAGCAGTTCTTC. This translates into CASSYTRGVYNEQFF.

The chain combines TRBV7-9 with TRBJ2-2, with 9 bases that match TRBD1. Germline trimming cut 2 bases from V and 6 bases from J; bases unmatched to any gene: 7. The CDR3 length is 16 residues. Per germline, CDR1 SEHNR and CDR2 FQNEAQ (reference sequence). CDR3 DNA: TGTGCCAGCAGCTTACCGGACAGGGGAGCATCCGGGGAGCTGTTTTTT. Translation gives CASSLPDRGASGELFF. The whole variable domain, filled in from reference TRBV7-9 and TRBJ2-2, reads DTGVSQNPRHKITKRGQNVTFRCDPISEHNRLYWYRQTLGQGPEFLTYFQNEAQLEKSRLLSDRFSAERPKGSFSTLEIQRTEQGDSAMYLCASSLPDRGASGELFFGEGSRLTVL.

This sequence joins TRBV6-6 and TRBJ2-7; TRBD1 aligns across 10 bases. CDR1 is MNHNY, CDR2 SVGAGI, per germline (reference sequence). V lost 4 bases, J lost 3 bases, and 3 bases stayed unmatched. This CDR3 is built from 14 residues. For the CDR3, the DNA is TGTGCCAGCAGTTTCGGACAGGGGGGCTACGAGCAGTACTTC. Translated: CASSFGQGGYEQYF.

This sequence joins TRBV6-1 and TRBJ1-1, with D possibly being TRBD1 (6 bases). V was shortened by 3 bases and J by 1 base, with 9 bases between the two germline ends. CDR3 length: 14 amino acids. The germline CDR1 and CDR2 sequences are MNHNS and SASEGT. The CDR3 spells CASSDQQGNTEAFF. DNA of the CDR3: TGTGCCAGCAGTGATCAACAGGGGAACACTGAAGCTTTCTTT.

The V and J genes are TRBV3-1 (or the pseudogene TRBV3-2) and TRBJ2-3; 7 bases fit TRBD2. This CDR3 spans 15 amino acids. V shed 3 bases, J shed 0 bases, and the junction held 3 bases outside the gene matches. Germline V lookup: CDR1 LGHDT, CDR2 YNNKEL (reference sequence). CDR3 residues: CASSQGAGSTDTQYF. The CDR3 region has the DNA TGTGCCAGCAGCCAGGGAGCGGGGAGCACAGATACGCAGTATTTT.

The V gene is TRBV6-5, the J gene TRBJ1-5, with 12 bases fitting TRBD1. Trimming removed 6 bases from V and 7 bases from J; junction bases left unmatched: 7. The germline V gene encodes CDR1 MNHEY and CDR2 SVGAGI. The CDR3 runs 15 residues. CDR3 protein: CASSLGQGAGQPQHF. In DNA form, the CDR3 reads TGTGCCAGCAGCCTGGGACAGGGGGCAGGACAGCCCCAGCATTTT.

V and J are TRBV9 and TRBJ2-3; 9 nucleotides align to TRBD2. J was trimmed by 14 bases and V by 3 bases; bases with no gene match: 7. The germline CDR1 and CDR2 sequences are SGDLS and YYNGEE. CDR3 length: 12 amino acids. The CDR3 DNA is TGTGCCAGCAGCGCCGAGCGGGAGGTGCTGTATTTT. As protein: CASSAEREVLYF.

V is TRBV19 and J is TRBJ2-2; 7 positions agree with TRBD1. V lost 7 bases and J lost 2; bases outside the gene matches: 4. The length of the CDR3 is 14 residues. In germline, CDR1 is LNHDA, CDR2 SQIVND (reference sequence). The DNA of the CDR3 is TGTGCCAGTACCAGACAGGGAAACACCGGGGAGCTGTTTTTT. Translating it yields CASTRQGNTGELFF.

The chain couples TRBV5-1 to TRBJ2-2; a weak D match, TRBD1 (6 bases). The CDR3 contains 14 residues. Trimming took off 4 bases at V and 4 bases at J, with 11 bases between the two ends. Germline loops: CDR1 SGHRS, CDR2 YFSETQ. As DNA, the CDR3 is TGCGCCAGCAGCGCGGCAGGGGCCACCGGGGAGCTGTTTTTT. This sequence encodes CASSAAGATGELFF.

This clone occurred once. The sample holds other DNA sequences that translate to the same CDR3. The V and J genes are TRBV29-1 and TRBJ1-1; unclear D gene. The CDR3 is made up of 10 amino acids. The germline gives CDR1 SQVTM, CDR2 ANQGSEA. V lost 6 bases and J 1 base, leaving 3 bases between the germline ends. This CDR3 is CSVGNTEAFF. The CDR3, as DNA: TGCAGCGTCGGGAACACTGAAGCTTTCTTT.